Here is one TCR beta chain with its context. Antigen: not known. The treatment: approximately nine-day PBMC culture with coronavirus spike peptide pools or control peptides (ViraFEST assay). This CDR3 region has 14 residues. Trimming removed 4 bases at V and 0 bases at J, with 8 bases between. Germline V gene lookup returns CDR1 SGHRS and CDR2 YFSETQ. The Oncomine TCR Beta short-read assay was applied to DNA of cultured CD4+ T cells. TCRdb re-analysed the PCR reads in MiXCR, keeping a single row per CDR3 protein. The sample lists around 16,000 distinct CDR3 sequences; about 40% were seen once. The sample originates from a study of vaccination and CD4 T cells after COVID-19. Study-level background: Each control culture was treated with a CEFX pool, an HIV-1 Nef pool, or no peptide.

This sequence originates from a human donor who had recovered from COVID-19. The material sequenced was CD4+ T cells from blood, cultured in vitro. The chain is built from TRBV5-1 and TRBJ2-1; the D is unclear. This CDR3 reads CASSPLGSYNEQFF. The CDR3 DNA reads TGCGCCAGCAGCCCTTTGGGCTCCTACAATGAGCAGTTCTTC.